The clone carrying this TCR beta chain came up a few times. The antigen is undetermined. The CDR3 is cut off 3 residues early in the read; its end comes from the germline J gene. The CDR3 runs to 14 residues. Germline values: CDR1 SGHVS, CDR2 FNYEAQ. The V gene end was trimmed by 3 bases and the J gene end by 8 bases; junction bases not matched to a gene: 6. Control and CVID samples contributed equal amounts of genomic DNA. The assay was immunoSEQ multiplex PCR, and TCRdb's table has in-frame clones only and misses some. The data show roughly 34,000 clones, with none appearing a single time. Patients had low serum IgG, IgA and/or IgM and specific antibody deficiency. CVID subjects were around 14 female and just under 30 male, aged about 8 to 70. For at least one year, all CVID subjects received replacement immunoglobulin. These data belong to a study of T cell clonality in common variable immunodeficiency.

Overall study findings and caveats: Reportedly, TCR beta sequences from common variable immunodeficiency showed fewer deletions and N-nucleotide insertions.

Sample: peripheral blood mononuclear cells. The receptor's source is a human donor with common variable immunodeficiency. V gene TRBV7-6 combines with J gene TRBJ2-1; the match to TRBD2 covers 8 bases. CDR3 residues: CASSFGLAVDEQFF. CDR3 bases read: TGTGCCAGCAGCTTCGGACTAGCTGTGGATGAG. Complete variable domain (other parts from reference TRBV7-6 and TRBJ2-1): GAGVSQSPRYKVTKRGQDVALRCDPISGHVSLYWYRQALGQGPEFLTYFNYEAQQDKSGLPNDRFSAERPEGSISTLTIQRTEQRDSAMYRCASSFGLAVDEQFFGPGTRLTVL.